These 24 T cell receptor beta chains came from one sample sequenced in a study of T cells in Graves' hyperthyroidism and ophthalmopathy. RNA transcripts served as the template for amplifying TCR beta CDR3 regions. Using the HTBI primer set, a first-round RT-PCR was run on the TCR CDR3. Via MiXCR, TCRdb re-called the multiplex PCR reads, giving one row per CDR3 protein. This sample has approximately 400,000 distinct CDR3 sequences; over 11% occur once, and the top ten carry around 10%. Sequencing input: blood. All receptors come from an older woman with Graves' hyperthyroidism.

V usage is TRBV7-6 and J usage is TRBJ1-5; D might be TRBD1 (5 bases). Trimming pared 2 bases from V and 6 bases from J, leaving 11 bases between. Germline assignment: CDR1 SGHVS and CDR2 FNYEAQ. This CDR3 is built from 14 residues. CDR3 protein: CASSLHGAPQPQHF. For the CDR3, the DNA is TGTGCCAGCAGCTTACACGGGGCACCTCAGCCCCAGCATTTT.

In its sample, this clonotype was seen many times. The chain is built from TRBV5-1 and TRBJ2-2; 9 bases fit TRBD2. CDR3 length equals 16 residues. Germline assignment: CDR1 SGHRS and CDR2 YFSETQ. V dropped 1 base and J dropped 4; count of bases not matched to a gene: 5. The DNA for the CDR3 is TGCGCCAGCAGCTTGTCGGCTAGCGGGACCACCGGGGAGCTGTTTTTT. Its protein product is CASSLSASGTTGELFF.

The J gene is TRBJ1-5, the V gene TRBV19; D uncertain. Trimming cost V 1 base and J 4 bases, with 14 bases left between them. The CDR3 totals 16 residues. The germline V gene encodes CDR1 LNHDA and CDR2 SQIVND (reference sequence). CDR3 nucleotide sequence: TGTGCCAGTAGTATAGTGCGGGGAGGAACGAATCAGCCCCAGCATTTT. Protein product: CASSIVRGGTNQPQHF.

With regard to this clonotype: This may arise from a read error, as a much more abundant clone is one base away. The V gene is TRBV27, the J gene TRBJ2-1, with 11 bases aligning to TRBD2. The CDR3 totals 16 residues. V dropped 6 bases and J dropped 1; count of bases not matched to a gene: 5. Germline V gives CDR1 MNHEY, CDR2 SMNVEV (reference sequence). CDR3 amino acids: CASRSTSGNSYNEQFF. As DNA, the CDR3 is TGTGCCAGCAGGTCGACTAGCGGGAATTCCTACAATGAGCAGTTCTTC.

This clonotype was counted ten times or more. This rearrangement joins TRBV10-3 to TRBJ1-5; D uncertain. Germline values: CDR1 ENHRY, CDR2 SYGVKD. CDR3 length: 14 amino acids. V lost 3 bases and J lost 4, with 10 bases in between. The CDR3 spells CAISDPGRNQPQHF. The CDR3, as DNA: TGTGCCATCAGTGATCCGGGGAGGAATCAGCCCCAGCATTTT.

The chain couples TRBV20-1 to TRBJ2-3; a weak D match, TRBD2 (6 bases). CDR1 and CDR2 (germline): DFQATT, SNEGSKA (reference sequence). This CDR3 is 16 amino acids long. Trimming took 0 bases from V and 1 from J, leaving 14 bases between them. The CDR3 DNA reads TGCAGTGCTAGAGATGTCGGGGGATGGGGCACAGATACGCAGTATTTT. Amino acid sequence: CSARDVGGWGTDTQYF.

The chain links TRBV9 to TRBJ2-1; the match to TRBD2 covers 10 bases. The germline V gene encodes CDR1 SGDLS and CDR2 YYNGEE. V shed 0 bases, J shed 7 bases, and the junction held 4 bases outside the gene matches. This CDR3 spans 15 amino acids. CDR3 amino acids: CASSVGASGRNEQFF. DNA of the CDR3: TGTGCCAGCAGCGTAGGGGCTAGCGGGAGAAATGAGCAGTTCTTC.

This clonotype was seen at least ten times. This sequence joins TRBV3-1 and TRBJ1-1; weak D call: TRBD1 (5 bases). Trimming removed 2 bases at V and 1 base at J, with 11 bases between. CDR1 and CDR2 (germline): LGHDT, YNNKEL (reference sequence). The CDR3 totals 15 residues. The CDR3 nucleotides are TGTGCCAGCAGCCAACGACGAGACAGGAACACTGAAGCTTTCTTT. It is translated as CASSQRRDRNTEAFF.

To note about this clonotype: This may be a read error, as it is one base from a much larger clone. The chain employs TRBV24-1 and TRBJ2-1; D perhaps matches TRBD2 (6 bases). Germline CDR1 KGHDR, CDR2 SFDVKD. The V end was cut by 3 bases, the J end by 6 bases, with 11 bases between. The CDR3 totals 14 residues. The CDR3: CATSDGGKGNEQFF. CDR3 coding DNA: TGTGCCACCAGTGATGGGGGGAAAGGCAATGAGCAGTTCTTC.

This clonotype appeared many times. This rearrangement joins TRBV20-1 to TRBJ2-5, with 8 bases identical to TRBD1. Germline V gene sequence: CDR1 DFQATT, CDR2 SNEGSKA (reference sequence). V lost 3 bases and J lost 9; bases outside the gene matches: 6. CDR3 size: 12 residues. CDR3 coding DNA: TGCAGTGCTAGCCCCAGGGGGCAAGCCCAGTACTTC. It encodes CSASPRGQAQYF.

This clonotype has a handful of counts. J is TRBJ2-7 and V is TRBV6-1, with TRBD2 identical over 7 bases. Germline CDR1 reads MNHNS; CDR2 reads SASEGT. With 3 bases clipped from V and 5 bases from J, the junction kept 13 bases outside the gene matches. This CDR3 is 16 amino acids long. The CDR3 region is CASSDVRRAGVHEQYF. CDR3 nucleotides: TGTGCCAGCAGTGATGTGAGGCGGGCGGGAGTCCACGAGCAGTACTTC.

This clonotype has ten or more counts. This sequence joins TRBV28 and TRBJ2-7; 9 nucleotides align to TRBD2. With V trimmed by 3 bases and J by 6 bases, 6 bases remained unmatched. This CDR3 is 14 amino acids long. Germline CDR1 MDHEN, CDR2 SYDVKM. Written as DNA, the CDR3 is TGTGCCAGCAGTTTTCTAGCGGGAAGGGGCGAGCAGTACTTC. Translated, it gives CASSFLAGRGEQYF.

This rearrangement joins TRBV27 to TRBJ2-5; D not certain. V was clipped by 5 bases and J by 2 bases, with 9 bases between them. The CDR3 is 13 residues long. Germline CDR1 is MNHEY and CDR2 is SMNVEV (reference sequence). The CDR3: CASSRAVQETQYF. The DNA for the CDR3 is TGTGCCAGCAGTCGGGCGGTACAAGAGACCCAGTACTTC.

This clonotype was observed at least ten times. This sequence joins TRBV19 and TRBJ2-5, with 15 bases identical to TRBD2. CDR3 length equals 17 residues. V lost 6 bases to trimming and J lost 0 bases; unmatched junction nucleotides: 5. CDR1 is LNHDA and CDR2 is SQIVND in the germline V gene (reference sequence). The CDR3 nucleotides are TGTGCCAGTAGCCGGACTAGCGGGAGGGAGAACCAAGAGACCCAGTACTTC. The encoded protein is CASSRTSGRENQETQYF.

This clonotype appeared many times. V is TRBV19 and J is TRBJ1-5; a possible D gene is TRBD1 (5 bases). This CDR3 has 16 residues. CDR1 LNHDA and CDR2 SQIVND come from the germline V gene (reference sequence). Trimming removed 5 bases at V and 3 bases at J, with 17 bases between. This chain's CDR3 is CASSPQGIGVNQPQHF. CDR3 nucleotide sequence: TGTGCCAGTAGTCCCCAGGGTATAGGAGTCAATCAGCCCCAGCATTTT.

This clonotype has a count of ten or more. The CDR3 protein is CSARGLAGGGDTQYF. CDR3 bases: TGCAGTGCTAGGGGACTAGCGGGAGGAGGAGATACGCAGTATTTT. This sequence joins TRBV20-1 and TRBJ2-3; 15 bases fit TRBD2. CDR1 is DFQATT, CDR2 SNEGSKA, per germline (reference sequence). The CDR3 is 15 amino acids. After removal of 3 bases from V and 5 bases from J, the junction contained 3 bases not matched to a gene.

CDR3 loop: CASLRDVGRLGEKLFF. In DNA form, the CDR3 reads TGTGCCAGTCTTAGGGACGTGGGGCGGCTTGGGGAAAAACTGTTTTTT. This sequence joins TRBV19 and TRBJ1-4; maybe TRBD1 (5 bases). The CDR3 contains 16 residues. V shed 8 bases and J shed 8 bases, with 24 bases lying between them. Germline CDR1 and CDR2: LNHDA and SQIVND (reference sequence).

This clonotype appeared many times. The V gene is TRBV5-1, the J gene TRBJ1-1, with 7 bases that match TRBD1. Germline trimming cut 0 bases from V and 1 base from J; bases unmatched to any gene: 3. Germline V gene sequence: CDR1 SGHRS, CDR2 YFSETQ. CDR3 size: 15 residues. CDR3 nucleotide sequence: TGCGCCAGCAGCTTGGTCGGGACAGCGAACACTGAAGCTTTCTTT. Protein sequence: CASSLVGTANTEAFF.

This clonotype was seen repeatedly, ten times or more. CDR3 residues: CASSHIVGWGYTF. The CDR3 DNA reads TGTGCCAGCAGCCACATCGTAGGGTGGGGCTACACCTTC. The chain uses TRBV3-1 and TRBJ1-2; D is unresolved. The CDR3 is made up of 13 amino acids. V was shortened by 3 bases and J by 8 bases, with 13 bases between the two germline ends. Per the germline V gene, CDR1 is LGHDT and CDR2 is YNNKEL (reference sequence).

J is TRBJ1-2 and V is TRBV19, with unresolved D. CDR1 and CDR2 from the germline V gene are LNHDA and SQIVND (reference sequence). There are 12 residues in the CDR3. Trimming took 3 bases from V and 10 from J, leaving 12 bases between them. CDR3: CASSIGAFIYTF. As DNA, the CDR3 is TGTGCCAGTAGTATCGGAGCGTTCATCTACACCTTC.

This clonotype has a count of ten or more. The genes are TRBV11-2 and TRBJ1-1; D is undetermined. V was clipped by 1 base and J by 5 bases, with 8 bases between them. This CDR3 region has 13 residues. CDR1 and CDR2 from the germline V gene are SGHAT and FQNNGV. The CDR3 DNA sequence: TGTGCCAGCAGCTTAGTTCCGGATACTGAAGCTTTCTTT. It is translated as CASSLVPDTEAFF.

The chain uses TRBV3-1 and TRBJ2-5; perhaps TRBD2 as D (5 bases). Looked up from germline, CDR1 is LGHDT and CDR2 is YNNKEL (reference sequence). This CDR3 has 14 residues. The V gene lost 2 bases and the J gene lost 4 bases, with 11 bases spanning the gap. This chain's CDR3 is CASSQKGLPETQYF. The CDR3 bases are TGTGCCAGCAGCCAAAAAGGACTCCCAGAGACCCAGTACTTC.

This clonotype was detected only a few times. The J gene is TRBJ1-2, the V gene TRBV29-1; D unclear. V was pared by 5 bases and J by 3 bases, with 10 bases between. Germline CDR1 is SQVTM and CDR2 is ANQGSEA. The CDR3 sequence is 12 residues long. The CDR3 spells CSVQRVDYGYTF. Written as DNA, the CDR3 is TGCAGCGTTCAAAGGGTGGACTATGGCTACACCTTC.

This clonotype was detected once. The chain couples TRBV5-4 to TRBJ2-5, with D perhaps being TRBD1 or TRBD2 (5 bases each). Per germline, CDR1 SGHNT and CDR2 YYREEE (reference sequence). The CDR3 sequence is 13 residues long. With 4 bases removed from V and 5 bases from J, the gap between germline ends came to 12 bases. As DNA, the CDR3 is TGTGCCAGCAGCCCTGGGACCGTTGAGACCCAGTACTTC. Translation: CASSPGTVETQYF.